This T cell receptor beta chain emerged from a study of cytomegalovirus exposure and HLA in healthy donors. Study findings and constraints: Rare TCR sequences dominated, though some public TCRs recurred in many donors.

Clones were read by immunoSEQ multiplex PCR, and TCRdb kept only the in-frame ones, dropping some. The sample lists under 140,000 clones; approximately 89% were seen once. CDR1 and CDR2 from the germline V gene are MGHRA and YSYEKL. The CDR3 is 16 amino acids. After removal of 4 bases from V and 5 bases from J, the junction contained 6 bases not matched to a gene. Only one count was recorded for this clone. Antigen specificity is unknown. Among the 110 or so subjects of the validation cohort, separate from the approximately 660-subject first cohort, were the donors. V and J are TRBV4-1 and TRBJ2-7; TRBD2 matches at 15 bases. This TCR was sampled from a woman between 18 and 29 years old in good health and CMV-seronegative. Sequencing used PBMCs. As DNA, the CDR3 is TGCGCCAGCAGCCCTTTCGGGACTAGCGGGAGGAACGAGCAGTACTTC. Translation: CASSPFGTSGRNEQYF.